The rows below give T cell receptor beta chains drawn from one sample of a study of Ad26.COV2.S vaccination and SARS-CoV-2 variants. Assay used: immunoSEQ multiplex PCR; TCRdb lists only in-frame clones, some missing. This sample has roughly 350,000 clones, with 88% found just once. Sequencing used peripheral blood, obtained in a trial of Ad26.COV2.S vaccine versus placebo. These TCRs come from a person aged 18 to 65 who received the Ad26.COV2.S COVID-19 vaccine or a placebo. Both conserved end residues are part of each CDR3. A D gene is named only where the DNA matches it firmly. Where a row states a size, it is once, few, many or the class of an expanded clone; other rows omit it.

abundance: NA; d_gene: TRBD2; j_gene: TRBJ2-3; v_gene: TRBV9; CDR3aa: CASSGTLAGGGPQYF; CDR3nt: TGTGCCAGCAGCGGCACACTAGCGGGAGGGGGGCCGCAGTATTTT
abundance: NA; d_gene: NA; j_gene: TRBJ1-1; v_gene: TRBV4-3; CDR3aa: CASSQRVGTGVAEAFF; CDR3nt: TGCGCCAGCAGCCAAAGGGTGGGTACGGGAGTCGCTGAAGCTTTCTTT
abundance: NA; d_gene: TRBD2; j_gene: TRBJ2-2; v_gene: TRBV19; CDR3aa: CASRLAGGLIGELFF; CDR3nt: TGTGCCAGTCGACTAGCGGGGGGCCTGATCGGGGAGCTGTTTTTT
abundance: NA; d_gene: NA; j_gene: TRBJ1-4; v_gene: TRBV7-9; CDR3aa: CASSLVEVATNEKLFF; CDR3nt: TGTGCCAGCAGCTTAGTAGAGGTTGCAACTAATGAAAAACTGTTTTTT
abundance: NA; d_gene: NA; j_gene: TRBJ2-3; v_gene: TRBV6-5; CDR3aa: CASRRESTDTQYF; CDR3nt: TGTGCCAGCAGGCGAGAAAGCACAGATACGCAGTATTTT
abundance: NA; d_gene: TRBD1; j_gene: TRBJ2-7; v_gene: TRBV11-3; CDR3aa: CASSLGQGLHF; CDR3nt: TGTGCCAGCAGCTTAGGACAGGGGCTACACTTC
abundance: few; d_gene: TRBD1; j_gene: TRBJ1-5; v_gene: TRBV2; CDR3aa: CASSGQGDSNQPQHF; CDR3nt: TGTGCCAGCAGTGGACAGGGGGATAGCAATCAGCCCCAGCATTTT
abundance: once; d_gene: NA; j_gene: TRBJ2-2; v_gene: TRBV19; CDR3aa: CASSIYRGTGELFF; CDR3nt: TGTGCCAGTAGTATTTATCGAGGGACCGGGGAGCTGTTTTTT
abundance: NA; d_gene: NA; j_gene: TRBJ1-6; v_gene: TRBV7-2; CDR3aa: CASSFQSGHNSPLHF; CDR3nt: TGTGCCAGCAGCTTTCAGTCAGGGCATAATTCACCCCTCCACTTT
abundance: NA; d_gene: NA; j_gene: TRBJ2-7; v_gene: TRBV30; CDR3aa: CAWSKGLQYEQYF; CDR3nt: TGTGCCTGGAGTAAGGGTCTACAGTACGAGCAGTACTTC
abundance: NA; d_gene: TRBD1; j_gene: TRBJ2-5; v_gene: TRBV7-9; CDR3aa: CASSLNTGGRETQYF; CDR3nt: TGTGCCAGCAGCTTAAACACAGGGGGCCGAGAGACCCAGTACTTC
abundance: NA; d_gene: NA; j_gene: TRBJ1-5; v_gene: TRBV19; CDR3aa: CASSMFGEAVPQHF; CDR3nt: TGTGCCAGTAGTATGTTTGGGGAAGCGGTGCCCCAGCATTTT
abundance: NA; d_gene: TRBD1; j_gene: TRBJ1-1; v_gene: TRBV12-5; CDR3aa: CASGLNTGGNTEAFF; CDR3nt: TGTGCTAGTGGTTTGAATACAGGGGGGAACACTGAAGCTTTCTTT
abundance: NA; d_gene: NA; j_gene: TRBJ1-1; v_gene: TRBV7-2; CDR3aa: CASSFGVGRGRTGTEAFF; CDR3nt: TGTGCCAGCAGCTTTGGAGTAGGCAGGGGTCGTACGGGCACTGAAGCTTTCTTT
abundance: NA; d_gene: TRBD1; j_gene: TRBJ2-7; v_gene: TRBV6-6; CDR3aa: CASRTGAPYEQYF; CDR3nt: TGTGCCAGCCGGACAGGGGCTCCCTACGAGCAGTACTTC
abundance: NA; d_gene: TRBD2; j_gene: TRBJ2-3; v_gene: TRBV19; CDR3aa: CASSITGGRADTQYF; CDR3nt: TGTGCCAGTAGTATTACGGGGGGGCGTGCAGATACGCAGTATTTT
abundance: NA; d_gene: TRBD1; j_gene: TRBJ1-1; v_gene: TRBV27; CDR3aa: CASSLFIQGAWGTEAFF; CDR3nt: TGTGCCAGCAGTTTATTTATTCAGGGGGCTTGGGGGACTGAAGCTTTCTTT
abundance: NA; d_gene: NA; j_gene: TRBJ1-4; v_gene: TRBV28; CDR3aa: CASSLAGGSSFEKLFF; CDR3nt: TGTGCCAGCAGTCTCGCAGGCGGGAGCAGCTTTGAAAAACTGTTTTTT
abundance: few; d_gene: TRBD1; j_gene: TRBJ1-6; v_gene: TRBV28; CDR3aa: CASSPGGIGSPLHF; CDR3nt: TGTGCCAGCAGCCCAGGGGGGATAGGTTCACCCCTCCACTTT
abundance: NA; d_gene: NA; j_gene: TRBJ2-1; v_gene: TRBV4-3; CDR3aa: CASSLVSGPQSYNEQFF; CDR3nt: TGCGCCAGCAGCCTAGTATCCGGGCCGCAATCCTACAATGAGCAGTTCTTC
abundance: NA; d_gene: TRBD1; j_gene: TRBJ1-1; v_gene: TRBV11-3; CDR3aa: CASSSPGGEAFF; CDR3nt: TGTGCCAGCAGCTCTCCAGGGGGTGAAGCTTTCTTT
abundance: NA; d_gene: TRBD1; j_gene: TRBJ1-4; v_gene: TRBV5-4; CDR3aa: CASQRTGIEKLFF; CDR3nt: TGTGCCAGCCAGAGGACAGGTATTGAAAAACTGTTTTTT
abundance: NA; d_gene: NA; j_gene: TRBJ2-5; v_gene: TRBV5-1; CDR3aa: CASSLGGGHQETQYF; CDR3nt: TGCGCCAGCAGCCTTGGGGGGGGCCACCAAGAGACCCAGTACTTC
abundance: NA; d_gene: NA; j_gene: TRBJ2-5; v_gene: TRBV9; CDR3aa: CASSVSPQGNFETQYF; CDR3nt: TGTGCCAGCAGCGTTTCCCCGCAGGGTAACTTCGAGACCCAGTACTTC